A selection of T cell receptor beta chains follows, all from one sample in a study of shared clonotypes between healthy human individuals. Using immunoSEQ multiplex PCR, the repertoire was profiled, and TCRdb retains in-frame clones only, with some absent. Found here are more than 2,000,000 clones, 85% to 95% of them singletons; the top ten hold under 0.45%. Material for sequencing was naive CD4+ T cells from PBMCs. Receptor source: a man younger than 35 in good health. Some clones in this sample may be carry-over from other donors' samples. The CDR3 runs from the conserved cysteine through the conserved F or W.

V	J	CDR3
TRBV5-1	TRBJ1-1	CASSPVPGVGAEAFF
TRBV29-1	TRBJ2-7	CSVGGRMSSYEQYF
TRBV7-9	TRBJ2-7	CASSKLAGAIYEQYF
TRBV30	TRBJ1-6	CAWSVGGRPYNSPLHF
TRBV9	TRBJ1-2	CASSVVSGDGYTF
TRBV28	-	CASSLTGQAYEQYF
TRBV19	TRBJ1-2	CASSPGAGGADYGYTF
TRBV29-1	TRBJ2-1	CSVGRGREQFF
TRBV5-1	TRBJ2-1	CASAVAGEYNEQFF
TRBV2	TRBJ1-1	CASSGPGQGKETEAFF
TRBV27	TRBJ1-2	CASSSLNLGQGRGGYTF
TRBV5-4	TRBJ2-7	CASSLDRLEQYF
TRBV4-1	TRBJ2-2	CASSQPTGELFF
TRBV19	TRBJ1-2	CASREGQGGYGYTF
TRBV19	TRBJ2-1	CASSIRGTSNSYNEQFF
TRBV25-1	TRBJ2-3	CASSETGGGKTSTDTQYF
TRBV11-2	TRBJ2-2	CASSLDLFGNSGSGELFF
TRBV19	TRBJ1-3	CASSPGRSSGNTIYF
TRBV10-3	TRBJ2-3	CAISDPSGRAGTDTQYF